These 14 T cell receptor beta chains were all obtained from the same sample, sequenced in a study of technical replicates of blood from a handful of donors. Data came from immunoSEQ multiplex PCR; TCRdb stores just in-frame clones and leaves some out. Altogether about 100,000 clones are present, more than 90% being singletons, with the ten largest covering around 0.22%. What was sequenced was T cells isolated from PBMCs. These receptors all come from a human donor in good health.

CDR3 loop: CAISGGQLNNQPQHF. The CDR3 DNA is TGTGCCATCAGTGGAGGACAGCTTAACAATCAGCCCCAGCATTTT. This chain connects TRBV10-3 to TRBJ1-5, with D possibly TRBD1 on 6 matching bases. In germline, CDR1 is ENHRY, CDR2 SYGVKD. Trimming took off 4 bases at V and 3 bases at J, with 13 bases between the two ends. There are 15 residues in the CDR3.

The chain couples TRBV13 to TRBJ1-2, with no clear D. There are 14 residues in the CDR3. Germline CDR1 PRHDT, CDR2 FYEKMQ (reference sequence). Trimming pared 6 bases from V and 1 base from J, leaving 12 bases between. CDR3 in DNA: TGTGCCAGCAGTATGACAACGAGTAACTATGGCTACACCTTC. It translates to CASSMTTSNYGYTF. The full variable domain, completed using reference TRBV13 and TRBJ1-2, is AAGVIQSPRHLIKEKRETATLKCYPIPRHDTVYWYQQGPGQDPQFLISFYEKMQSDKGSIPDRFSAQQFSDYHSELNMSSLELGDSALYFCASSMTTSNYGYTFGSGTRLTVV.

The J gene is TRBJ2-2, the V gene TRBV6-4; TRBD2 aligns across 11 bases. J was trimmed by 3 bases and V by 5 bases; bases with no gene match: 8. This CDR3 is 17 amino acids long. Germline CDR1 and CDR2: MRHNA and SNTAGT. CDR3 protein: CASSPRLAGSYTGELFF. DNA of the CDR3: TGTGCCAGCAGTCCCCGACTAGCGGGGAGTTACACCGGGGAGCTGTTTTTT.

The chain combines TRBV13 with TRBJ2-3; 10 bases line up with TRBD2. The V and J ends lost 5 bases and 6 bases, in that order; junction bases with no gene match: 8. This CDR3 is 15 amino acids long. CDR1 PRHDT and CDR2 FYEKMQ come from the germline V gene (reference sequence). This CDR3 is CASSPTSGVRDTQYF. For the CDR3, the DNA is TGTGCCAGCAGCCCCACTAGCGGGGTGAGGGATACGCAGTATTTT.

The chain carries TRBV2 and TRBJ1-5, with unresolved D. V was clipped by 1 base and J by 0 bases, with 7 bases between them. CDR3 length equals 15 residues. Per the germline V gene, CDR1 is SNHLY and CDR2 is FYNNEI. CDR3 in DNA: TGTGCCAGCAGTGAAGTGTTTAGTAGCAATCAGCCCCAGCATTTT. It encodes CASSEVFSSNQPQHF.

The chain joins TRBV5-1 to TRBJ2-5, with unresolved D. CDR3 size: 14 residues. V lost 5 bases and J lost 0, with 11 bases in between. The V gene's germline CDR1 is SGHRS and CDR2 YFSETQ. CDR3 in amino acids: CASRLSSYQETQYF. In nucleotides, the CDR3 is TGCGCCAGCAGACTCTCTTCGTACCAAGAGACCCAGTACTTC.

The rearrangement uses TRBV21-1 and TRBJ2-1; the D call of TRBD2 is as the table states it, not checked on the DNA. TRBV21-1 has pseudogene status. The CDR3 has 15 amino acids. As DNA, the CDR3 is TGTGCCAGCAGCCGCAGGACTAGGAAGGGCGATGAGCAGTTCTTC. Residues: CASSRRTRKGDEQFF.

In its sample, this clone was seen once. This rearrangement joins TRBV4-2 to TRBJ2-7, with 7 bases aligning to TRBD1. Germline-derived CDR1 and CDR2 are LGHNA and YNFKEQ. The V segment lost 1 base and the J segment 2 bases; nucleotides outside the gene matches: 8. The CDR3 is made up of 16 amino acids. CDR3 residues: CASSQATGTEPYEQYF. The CDR3 region has the DNA TGTGCCAGCAGCCAAGCTACCGGGACAGAGCCCTACGAGCAGTACTTC.

A single count supports this clone. The chain carries TRBV19 and TRBJ1-2; the D gene is possibly TRBD1 (6 bases). Germline V CDR1 and CDR2: LNHDA, SQIVND (reference sequence). The germline V and J ends were trimmed by 5 bases and 4 bases, with 23 bases remaining between them. The CDR3 extends over 17 amino acids. CDR3 protein: CASSVIGQSGYFYGYTF. CDR3 DNA sequence: TGTGCCAGTAGTGTTATCGGACAGTCCGGTTACTTCTATGGCTACACCTTC.

The chain links TRBV6-5 to TRBJ1-2; the match to TRBD1 covers 7 bases. CDR1 is MNHEY, CDR2 SVGAGI, per germline. CDR3 length equals 15 residues. V lost 5 bases, J lost 9 bases, and 15 bases stayed unmatched. CDR3 nucleotide sequence: TGTGCCAGCAGTCAAGACAGGGTGGGGGTGTTTCGCTACACCTTC. Translating gives CASSQDRVGVFRYTF.

V and J are TRBV29-1 and TRBJ2-1; TRBD2 aligns across 9 bases. The V and J ends lost 6 bases and 0 bases, in that order; junction bases with no gene match: 12. CDR3 length: 17 amino acids. Germline assignment: CDR1 SQVTM and CDR2 ANQGSEA. The DNA of the CDR3 is TGCAGCGTCCCGGGGGTAGCGGGGGCAAACTCCTACAATGAGCAGTTCTTC. It codes for CSVPGVAGANSYNEQFF.

This chain links TRBV7-9 with TRBJ1-2; D possibly corresponds to TRBD1 (5 bases). Trimming cost V 1 base and J 4 bases, with 7 bases left between them. CDR3 length: 13 residues. Germline CDR1 SEHNR, CDR2 FQNEAQ (reference sequence). In DNA, the CDR3 is TGTGCCAGCAGCTTAGAGCAGGGCTATGGCTACACCTTC. It codes for CASSLEQGYGYTF.

This rearrangement joins TRBV6-5 to TRBJ2-1; D is unclear. Trimming shortened V by 6 bases and J by 4 bases, and 10 bases separated the two germline ends. CDR1 and CDR2 (germline): MNHEY, SVGAGI. This CDR3 comprises 13 residues. In nucleotides, the CDR3 is TGTGCCAGCAGATATAGTCTTTACAATGAGCAGTTCTTC. It translates to CASRYSLYNEQFF.

The V call is TRBV2, the J call TRBJ1-2, with D possibly matching TRBD1 (5 bases). V lost 4 bases to trimming and J lost 4 bases, with 19 bases between them. Germline CDR1 and CDR2: SNHLY and FYNNEI. This CDR3 has 16 residues. DNA for the CDR3: TGTGCCAGCAGTGTTCCATCCAGGGTTTTCAGCTATGGCTACACCTTC. It encodes CASSVPSRVFSYGYTF.